These 11 T cell receptor beta chains were all obtained from the same sample, sequenced in a study of blood T cell repertoires in COVID-19. The data were produced by immunoSEQ multiplex PCR, yet TCRdb's version contains in-frame clones alone and is incomplete. The sample holds about 82,000 clones, 85% to 90% seen once. Sequenced: PBMCs or T cells enriched from blood (not recorded which). Receptor source: a woman aged 45-65 years with acute COVID-19.

J is TRBJ2-5 and V is TRBV7-9; the D gene is possibly TRBD1 (5 bases). The CDR3 extends over 14 amino acids. Between the trimmed V and J ends, which lost 1 base and 2 bases, there was a span of 8 bases. The V gene's germline CDR1 is SEHNR and CDR2 FQNEAQ (reference sequence). CDR3 coding DNA: TGTGCCAGCAGCTTAGAAAAGGGGCAAGAGACCCAGTACTTC. Its protein is CASSLEKGQETQYF.

The gene calls are TRBV2 and TRBJ1-1; a weak D match, TRBD1 (5 bases). Germline CDR1 is SNHLY and CDR2 is FYNNEI. The V end was cut by 0 bases, the J end by 11 bases, with 10 bases between. The CDR3 covers 12 residues. The CDR3 region has the DNA TGTGCCAGCAGTGAAGCACAGGTGGGGGCTTTCTTT. Translation: CASSEAQVGAFF.

The CDR3 loop is CASSGDRGLQYGYTF. The CDR3 DNA reads as TGCGCCAGCAGCGGGGACAGGGGCCTTCAGTATGGCTACACCTTC. The chain links TRBV5-1 to TRBJ1-2; 10 bases agree with TRBD1. J was trimmed by 5 bases and V by 4 bases; bases with no gene match: 8. Germline values: CDR1 SGHRS, CDR2 YFSETQ. The CDR3 sequence is 15 residues long.

The V call is TRBV6-4, the J call TRBJ2-7; D not certain. The CDR3 has 13 amino acids. Trimming stripped 3 bases from V and 3 bases from J, with 9 bases between. The germline V gene encodes CDR1 MRHNA and CDR2 SNTAGT. The CDR3 region is CASSEAENYEQYF. DNA of the CDR3: TGTGCCAGCAGTGAGGCCGAAAACTACGAGCAGTACTTC.

The chain carries TRBV2 and TRBJ2-7, with TRBD2 matching 10 bases. CDR3 size: 14 residues. The V gene's germline CDR1 is SNHLY and CDR2 FYNNEI. The trim removed 4 bases at V and 3 bases at J, leaving 3 bases unmatched. The CDR3 reads CASSGGLANYEQYF. The CDR3 coding sequence is TGTGCCAGCAGTGGGGGACTAGCGAACTACGAGCAGTACTTC.

The chain carries TRBV3-1 (or the pseudogene TRBV3-2) and TRBJ2-1; the D gene is possibly TRBD2 (6 bases). The CDR3 is made up of 12 amino acids. In germline, CDR1 is LGHDT, CDR2 YNNKEL (reference sequence). V shed 4 bases and J shed 7 bases, with 8 bases lying between them. CDR3 loop: CASSPAGNEQFF. In DNA, the CDR3 is TGTGCCAGCAGCCCCGCGGGAAATGAGCAGTTCTTC.

The genes are TRBV5-1 and TRBJ1-1, with a possible D match to TRBD1 (5 bases). Germline CDR1 reads SGHRS; CDR2 reads YFSETQ. The germline V and J ends were trimmed by 0 bases and 5 bases, with 14 bases remaining between them. The CDR3 covers 15 residues. The CDR3 spells CASSLEGRRGTEAFF. The CDR3 DNA reads as TGCGCCAGCAGCTTGGAGGGCAGAAGGGGAACTGAAGCTTTCTTT. The whole variable domain, remainder taken from reference TRBV5-1 and TRBJ1-1, is KAGVTQTPRYLIKTRGQQVTLSCSPISGHRSVSWYQQTPGQGLQFLFEYFSETQRNKGNFPGRFSGRQFSNSRSEMNVSTLELGDSALYLCASSLEGRRGTEAFFGQGTRLTVV.

The V call is TRBV14, the J call TRBJ2-1; 13 bases match TRBD2. Germline V gene lookup returns CDR1 SGHDN and CDR2 FVKESK. The CDR3 spans 18 residues. Losses at the gene ends were 1 base for V and 14 bases for J; bases not matched to a gene: 17. The CDR3 is CASSQGTSGSLRHYKKFF. The CDR3 DNA follows: TGTGCCAGCAGCCAAGGGACTAGCGGGAGCCTGCGACATTACAAAAAGTTCTTC.

This chain uses TRBV9 with TRBJ1-6, with 7 bases fitting TRBD1. V trimming: 3 bases; J trimming: 10 bases; junction bases outside the gene matches: 10. CDR3 size: 15 residues. Germline CDR1 and CDR2: SGDLS and YYNGEE. Here the CDR3 DNA reads TGTGCCAGCAGCGACGACAGGGTGTCTGGATCACCCCTCCACTTT. Its translation is CASSDDRVSGSPLHF.

The rearrangement joins TRBV27 to TRBJ2-1; D is perhaps TRBD1 (5 bases). This CDR3 spans 14 amino acids. Germline V CDR1 and CDR2: MNHEY, SMNVEV (reference sequence). The germline V and J ends were trimmed by 4 bases and 0 bases, with 7 bases remaining between them. The CDR3 sequence is CASSSDSSYNEQFF. CDR3 coding DNA: TGTGCCAGCAGTTCCGACAGCTCCTACAATGAGCAGTTCTTC.

This clone came up once. The chain employs TRBV6-6 and TRBJ1-5, with D maybe TRBD1 (6 bases). With 5 bases removed from V and 4 bases from J, the gap between germline ends came to 9 bases. CDR3 length equals 13 residues. Germline loops: CDR1 MNHNY, CDR2 SVGAGI (reference sequence). The CDR3 loop is CASSTGQNQPQHF. The CDR3 nucleotides read TGTGCCAGCAGTACCGGACAGAATCAGCCCCAGCATTTT.